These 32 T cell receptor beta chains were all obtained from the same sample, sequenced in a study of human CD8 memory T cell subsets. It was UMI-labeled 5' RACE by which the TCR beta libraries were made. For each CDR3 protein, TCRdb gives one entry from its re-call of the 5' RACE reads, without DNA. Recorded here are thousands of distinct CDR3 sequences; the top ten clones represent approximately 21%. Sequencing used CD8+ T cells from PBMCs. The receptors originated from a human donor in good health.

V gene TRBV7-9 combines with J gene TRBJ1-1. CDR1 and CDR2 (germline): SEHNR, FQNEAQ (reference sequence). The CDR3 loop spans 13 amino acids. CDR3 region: CASSYGPYTEAFF.

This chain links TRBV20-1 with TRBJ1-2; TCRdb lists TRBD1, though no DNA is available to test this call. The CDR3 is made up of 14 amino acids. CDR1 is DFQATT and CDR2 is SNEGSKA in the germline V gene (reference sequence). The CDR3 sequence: CSAEEGLGAYGYTF.

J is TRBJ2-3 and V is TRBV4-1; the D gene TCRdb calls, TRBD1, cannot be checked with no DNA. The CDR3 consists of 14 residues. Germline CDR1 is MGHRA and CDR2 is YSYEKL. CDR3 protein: CASSQVEGSDTQYF.

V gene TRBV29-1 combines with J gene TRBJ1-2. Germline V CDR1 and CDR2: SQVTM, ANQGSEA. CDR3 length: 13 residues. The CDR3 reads CSVGEGGSYGYTF. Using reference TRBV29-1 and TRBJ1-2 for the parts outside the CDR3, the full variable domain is SAVISQKPSRDICQRGTSLTIQCQVDSQVTMMFWYRQQPGQSLTLIATANQGSEATYESGFVIDKFPISRPNLTFSTLTVSNMSPEDSSIYLCSVGEGGSYGYTFGSGTRLTVV.

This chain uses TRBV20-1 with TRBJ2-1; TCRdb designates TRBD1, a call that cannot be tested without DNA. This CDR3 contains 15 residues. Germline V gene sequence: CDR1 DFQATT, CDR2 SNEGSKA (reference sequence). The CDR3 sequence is CSARDGTGSDNEQFF.

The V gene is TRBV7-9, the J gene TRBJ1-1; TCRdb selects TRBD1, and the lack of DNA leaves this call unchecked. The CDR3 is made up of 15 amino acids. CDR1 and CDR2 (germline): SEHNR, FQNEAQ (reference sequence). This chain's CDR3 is CASSASDRGNTEAFF. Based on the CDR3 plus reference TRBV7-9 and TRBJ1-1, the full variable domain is DTGVSQNPRHKITKRGQNVTFRCDPISEHNRLYWYRQTLGQGPEFLTYFQNEAQLEKSRLLSDRFSAERPKGSFSTLEIQRTEQGDSAMYLCASSASDRGNTEAFFGQGTRLTVV.

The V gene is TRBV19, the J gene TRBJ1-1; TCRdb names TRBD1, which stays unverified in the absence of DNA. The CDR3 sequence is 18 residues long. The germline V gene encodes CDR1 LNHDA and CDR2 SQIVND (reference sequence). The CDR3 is CASSINFSEGELNTEAFF.

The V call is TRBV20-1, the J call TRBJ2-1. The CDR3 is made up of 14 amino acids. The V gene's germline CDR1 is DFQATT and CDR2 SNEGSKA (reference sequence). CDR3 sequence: CSAREPSGYNEQFF.

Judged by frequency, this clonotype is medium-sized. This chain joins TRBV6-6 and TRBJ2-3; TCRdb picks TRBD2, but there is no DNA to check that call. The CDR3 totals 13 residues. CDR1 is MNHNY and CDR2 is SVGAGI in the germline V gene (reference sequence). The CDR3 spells CASSLEREGTQYF.

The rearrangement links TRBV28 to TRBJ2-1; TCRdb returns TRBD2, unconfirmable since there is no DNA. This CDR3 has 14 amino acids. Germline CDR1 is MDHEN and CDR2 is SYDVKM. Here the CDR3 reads CASRRTASKDEQFF.

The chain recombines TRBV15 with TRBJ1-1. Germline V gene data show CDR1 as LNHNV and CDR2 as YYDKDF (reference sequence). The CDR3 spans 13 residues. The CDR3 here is CATTLTPNTEAFF. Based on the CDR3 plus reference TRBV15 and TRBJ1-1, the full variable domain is DAMVIQNPRYQVTQFGKPVTLSCSQTLNHNVMYWYQQKSSQAPKLLFHYYDKDFNNEADTPDNFQSRRPNTSFCFLDIRSPGLGDTAMYLCATTLTPNTEAFFGQGTRLTVV.

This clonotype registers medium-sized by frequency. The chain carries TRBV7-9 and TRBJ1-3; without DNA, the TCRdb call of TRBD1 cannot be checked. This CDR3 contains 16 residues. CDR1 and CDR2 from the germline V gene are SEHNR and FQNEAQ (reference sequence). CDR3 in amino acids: CASSSYGQGQGNTIYF.

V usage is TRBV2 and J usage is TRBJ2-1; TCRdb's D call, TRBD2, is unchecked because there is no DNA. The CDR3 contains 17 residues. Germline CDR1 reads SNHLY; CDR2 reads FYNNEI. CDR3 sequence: CASTGTSGGFFYNEQFF.

CDR3 sequence: CASSLGSPAGTDWNEQFF. This chain joins TRBV11-2 and TRBJ2-1; TCRdb names TRBD1, which stays unverified in the absence of DNA. Germline CDR1 is SGHAT and CDR2 is FQNNGV. The CDR3 is 18 residues long.

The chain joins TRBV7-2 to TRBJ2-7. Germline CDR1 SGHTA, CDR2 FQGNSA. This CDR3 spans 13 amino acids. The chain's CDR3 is CASSLDSSYEQYF.

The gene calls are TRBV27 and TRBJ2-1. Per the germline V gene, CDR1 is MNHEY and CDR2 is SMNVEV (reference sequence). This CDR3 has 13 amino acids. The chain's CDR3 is CASVSSSYNEQFF.

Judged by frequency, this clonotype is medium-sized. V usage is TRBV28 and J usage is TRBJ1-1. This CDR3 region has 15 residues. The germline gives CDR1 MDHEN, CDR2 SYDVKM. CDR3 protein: CASSSLRRATAEAFF.

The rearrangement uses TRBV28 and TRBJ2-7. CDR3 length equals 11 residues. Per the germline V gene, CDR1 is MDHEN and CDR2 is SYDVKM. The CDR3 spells CASSLFTEQYF.

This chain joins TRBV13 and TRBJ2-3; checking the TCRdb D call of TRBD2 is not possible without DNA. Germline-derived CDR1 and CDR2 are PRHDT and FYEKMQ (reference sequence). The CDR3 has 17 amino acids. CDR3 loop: CASFNPLRGAGTDTQYF.

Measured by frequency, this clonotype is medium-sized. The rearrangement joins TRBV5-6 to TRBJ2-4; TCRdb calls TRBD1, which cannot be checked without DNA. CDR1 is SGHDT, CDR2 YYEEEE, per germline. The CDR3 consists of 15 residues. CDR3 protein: CASSLVDRAKNIQYF. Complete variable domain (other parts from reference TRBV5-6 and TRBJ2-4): DAGVTQSPTHLIKTRGQQVTLRCSPKSGHDTVSWYQQALGQGPQFIFQYYEEEERQRGNFPDRFSGHQFPNYSSELNVNALLLGDSALYLCASSLVDRAKNIQYFGAGTRLSVL.

The CDR3 is CASSPTTGGKGELFF. The chain has TRBV5-5 and TRBJ2-2; TCRdb outputs TRBD1, but without DNA this stays unchecked. From germline, CDR1 is SGHKS and CDR2 YYEKEE (reference sequence). The length of the CDR3 is 15 residues.

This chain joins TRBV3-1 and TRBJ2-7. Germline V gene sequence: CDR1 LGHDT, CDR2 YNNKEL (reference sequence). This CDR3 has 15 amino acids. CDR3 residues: CASSQYIREPYEQYF.

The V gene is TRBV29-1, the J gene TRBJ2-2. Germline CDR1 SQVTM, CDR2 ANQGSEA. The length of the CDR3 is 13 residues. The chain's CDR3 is CSVGLRNTGELFF.

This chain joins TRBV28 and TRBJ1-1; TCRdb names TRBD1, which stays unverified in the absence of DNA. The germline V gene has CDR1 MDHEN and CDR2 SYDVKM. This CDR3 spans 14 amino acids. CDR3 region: CASSSQGLNTEAFF.

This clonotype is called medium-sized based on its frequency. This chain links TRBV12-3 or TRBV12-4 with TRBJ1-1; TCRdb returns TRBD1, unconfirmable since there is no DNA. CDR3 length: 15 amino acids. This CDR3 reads CASSSLTGGRTEAFF.

CDR3 loop: CASSLTESSYEQYF. The chain is built from TRBV6-5 and TRBJ2-7; TCRdb names TRBD1, which stays unverified in the absence of DNA. The CDR3 is 14 amino acids. CDR1 is MNHEY, CDR2 SVGAGI, per germline.

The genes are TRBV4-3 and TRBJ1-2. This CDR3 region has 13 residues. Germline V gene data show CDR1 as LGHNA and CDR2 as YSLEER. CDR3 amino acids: CASSQDGGDGYTF.

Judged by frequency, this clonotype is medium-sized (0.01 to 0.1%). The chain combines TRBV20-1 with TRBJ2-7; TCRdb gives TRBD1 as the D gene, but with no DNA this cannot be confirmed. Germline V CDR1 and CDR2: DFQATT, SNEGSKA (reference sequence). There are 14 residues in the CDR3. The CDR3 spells CSAQDIQSSYEQYF.

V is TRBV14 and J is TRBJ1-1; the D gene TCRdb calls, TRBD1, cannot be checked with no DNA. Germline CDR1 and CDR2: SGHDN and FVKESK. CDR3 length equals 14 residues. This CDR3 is CASSIRAGTSEAFF. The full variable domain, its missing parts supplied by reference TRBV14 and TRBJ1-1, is EAGVTQFPSHSVIEKGQTVTLRCDPISGHDNLYWYRRVMGKEIKFLLHFVKESKQDESGMPNNRFLAERTGGTYSTLKVQPAELEDSGVYFCASSIRAGTSEAFFGQGTRLTVV.

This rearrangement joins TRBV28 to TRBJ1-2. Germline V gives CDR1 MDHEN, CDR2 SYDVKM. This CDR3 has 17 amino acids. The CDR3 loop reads CASSFSGEGQDNYGYTF.

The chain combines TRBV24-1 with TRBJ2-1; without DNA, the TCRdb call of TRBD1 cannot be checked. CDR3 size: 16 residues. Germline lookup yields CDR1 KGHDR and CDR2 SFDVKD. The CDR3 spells CATSGFGQGAFDEQFF.

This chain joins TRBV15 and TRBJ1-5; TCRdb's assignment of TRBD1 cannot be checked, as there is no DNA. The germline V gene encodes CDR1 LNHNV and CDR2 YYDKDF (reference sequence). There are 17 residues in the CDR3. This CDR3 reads CATSRDGAGDRNQPQHF.